The TCR beta chain under discussion was sequenced for a study of blood T cells in healthy people across ages. This clonotype has only a few counts. Trimming cost V 6 bases and J 4 bases, with 13 bases left between them. This CDR3 has 13 amino acids. Germline V gives CDR1 DFQATT, CDR2 SNEGSKA (reference sequence). Through a sample-barcoded 5' primer and a J-beta primer mix, a second PCR was run for roughly 7 to 12 cycles. TCRdb re-called the 5' RACE reads with MiXCR, one entry per CDR3 protein. This sample yields about 780,000 distinct CDR3 sequences, of which around 25% are seen a single time; about 2.9% belongs to the top ten. These same records also appear under a second study, on T cells of mothers and their children.

This TCR was sampled from a boy aged 10-17 years in good health. Sequencing input: blood. This chain links TRBV20-1 with TRBJ2-4; either TRBD1 or TRBD2 may fit D (5 bases each). CDR3 coding DNA: TGCAGTGCCTCGAGGGACGTAAAAAACATTCAGTACTTC. Translated: CSASRDVKNIQYF.